These 20 T cell receptor beta chains were all obtained from the same sample, sequenced in a study of OX40 agonist ivuxolimab in advanced cancers. This table comes from immunoSEQ multiplex PCR, and its TCRdb copy is limited to in-frame clones, with some not included. The sample contains tens of thousands of clones, about 87% of which appear only once. Specimen: CD4+ or CD8+ T cells sorted from blood, collected in a trial of the OX40 agonist ivuxolimab. These receptors originate from an adult with an advanced solid tumor such as melanoma, head and neck, liver or kidney cancer.

The chain employs TRBV19 and TRBJ1-1; perhaps TRBD1 as D (6 bases). The CDR3 length is 12 residues. The germline V gene encodes CDR1 LNHDA and CDR2 SQIVND (reference sequence). Trimming took off 6 bases at V and 7 bases at J, with 12 bases between the two ends. The CDR3 region is CASSGQFYEAFF. CDR3 sequence (DNA): TGTGCCAGTAGCGGACAGTTTTATGAAGCTTTCTTT.

The chain couples TRBV28 to TRBJ2-7, with TRBD2 matching 7 bases. V was pared by 3 bases and J by 5 bases, with 10 bases of the junction left unmatched. The germline CDR1 and CDR2 sequences are MDHEN and SYDVKM. This CDR3 contains 15 residues. CDR3 bases: TGTGCCAGCAGTTTGCAGGGTGGGGGGGTCGACGAGCAGTACTTC. Protein: CASSLQGGGVDEQYF. Full variable domain (remainder filled in from reference TRBV28 and TRBJ2-7): DVKVTQSSRYLVKRTGEKVFLECVQDMDHENMFWYRQDPGLGLRLIYFSYDVKMKEKGDIPEGYSVSREKKERFSLILESASTNQTSMYLCASSLQGGGVDEQYFGPGTRLTVT.

The J gene is TRBJ1-1, the V gene TRBV5-1; D is uncertain. CDR3 length: 16 amino acids. Germline CDR1 reads SGHRS; CDR2 reads YFSETQ. V shed 0 bases and J shed 6 bases, with 18 bases lying between them. The CDR3 loop is CASSLVSAARVAEAFF. CDR3 DNA: TGCGCCAGCAGCTTGGTTTCAGCAGCCCGGGTGGCTGAAGCTTTCTTT.

This clone was seen just once. V gene TRBV27 combines with J gene TRBJ1-1, with 8 bases aligning to TRBD1. The germline V gene has CDR1 MNHEY and CDR2 SMNVEV (reference sequence). The CDR3 spans 14 residues. Losses at the gene ends were 7 bases for V and 4 bases for J; bases not matched to a gene: 8. The DNA of the CDR3 is TGTGCCAGCAACACAGACAGGGGTGGCACTGAAGCTTTCTTT. Its translation: CASNTDRGGTEAFF.

The CDR3 loop is CAWRDKHPRDQYF. DNA of the CDR3: TGTGCCTGGAGAGACAAACACCCAAGAGACCAGTACTTC. This chain uses TRBV30 with TRBJ2-5; D is uncertain. Trimming cost V 3 bases and J 10 bases, with 18 bases left between them. CDR1 is GTSNPN, CDR2 SVGIG, per germline (reference sequence). This CDR3 has 13 residues.

The rearrangement uses TRBV5-1 and TRBJ2-4; 8 nucleotides line up with TRBD1. The CDR3 spans 15 residues. CDR1 SGHRS and CDR2 YFSETQ come from the germline V gene. J lost 2 bases, V lost 6 bases, and 7 bases had no gene match. The CDR3 sequence is CASTPDRATKNIQYF. The CDR3, as DNA: TGCGCCAGCACCCCGGACAGGGCGACCAAAAACATTCAGTACTTC.

The gene calls are TRBV27 and TRBJ1-5; D remains ambiguous. The CDR3 consists of 15 residues. V dropped 3 bases and J dropped 0 bases, with 9 bases sitting between them. The germline V gene encodes CDR1 MNHEY and CDR2 SMNVEV (reference sequence). The CDR3, as DNA: TGTGCCAGCAGTTTTTACGGGCCTAGCAATCAGCCCCAGCATTTT. Translating gives CASSFYGPSNQPQHF.

The chain is built from TRBV18 and TRBJ2-7, with a tentative D call TRBD1 (6 bases). Germline-derived CDR1 and CDR2 are KGHSH and LQKENI. The V and J ends lost 3 bases and 3 bases respectively, with 12 bases between them. This CDR3 is 14 amino acids long. The CDR3 DNA reads TGTGCCAGCTCACCCGCGACAGGAGTCTACGAGCAGTACTTC. Encoded protein: CASSPATGVYEQYF.

This clone was detected once. J is TRBJ2-7 and V is TRBV6-6; D uncertain. The germline V gene has CDR1 MNHNY and CDR2 SVGAGI (reference sequence). Trimming took off 0 bases at V and 0 bases at J, with 6 bases between the two ends. This CDR3 has 14 amino acids. CDR3 region: CASSYSQSSYEQYF. The CDR3, as DNA: TGTGCCAGCAGTTACTCCCAGAGCTCCTACGAGCAGTACTTC.

This chain joins TRBV10-2 and TRBJ2-5, with D perhaps TRBD1 (6 bases). Looked up from germline, CDR1 is WSHSY and CDR2 is SAAADI. V was clipped by 0 bases and J by 1 base, with 9 bases between them. The CDR3 sequence is 15 residues long. CDR3 region: CASSESGTSQETQYF. The CDR3 bases are TGCGCCAGCAGTGAGTCGGGGACAAGCCAAGAGACCCAGTACTTC.

As regards this clone: The junction differs from germline at one of its ends, possibly a read error. This chain uses TRBV7-2 with TRBJ2-5; 7 bases fit TRBD1. The DNA end is a closer match to TRBJ2-7, so the J assignment may be wrong. The CDR3 runs 15 residues. The germline V gene encodes CDR1 SGHTA and CDR2 FQGNSA. CDR3 sequence: CASSLASTGRYEQYF. CDR3 DNA sequence: TGTGCCAGCAGCCTAGCATCGACAGGGCGATACGAGCAGTACTTC.

The chain recombines TRBV29-1 with TRBJ2-7; 8 nucleotides match TRBD1. V shed 3 bases, J shed 3 bases, and the junction held 1 base outside the gene matches. The CDR3 has 12 residues. The germline gives CDR1 SQVTM, CDR2 ANQGSEA. The CDR3 nucleotides read TGCAGCGTTGATACAGGGGGCTACGAGCAGTACTTC. Protein sequence: CSVDTGGYEQYF.

The chain links TRBV5-1 to TRBJ1-1; no firm D call. There are 13 residues in the CDR3. Germline CDR1 SGHRS, CDR2 YFSETQ. V was pared by 0 bases and J by 4 bases, with 7 bases between. The CDR3 region has the DNA TGCGCCAGCAGCTTGGTAGGGCCCACTGAAGCTTTCTTT. It encodes CASSLVGPTEAFF. Full variable domain (remainder filled in from reference TRBV5-1 and TRBJ1-1): KAGVTQTPRYLIKTRGQQVTLSCSPISGHRSVSWYQQTPGQGLQFLFEYFSETQRNKGNFPGRFSGRQFSNSRSEMNVSTLELGDSALYLCASSLVGPTEAFFGQGTRLTVV.

This clone was seen just once. V usage is TRBV7-2 and J usage is TRBJ1-1; D unresolved. The length of the CDR3 is 12 residues. Germline V CDR1 and CDR2: SGHTA, FQGNSA. V lost 0 bases and J 5 bases, leaving 4 bases between the germline ends. DNA of the CDR3: TGTGCCAGCAGCTTAGCAGGGACTGAAGCTTTCTTT. Its protein is CASSLAGTEAFF.

The chain has TRBV4-2 and TRBJ2-5; D is possibly TRBD1 (6 bases). The CDR3 totals 16 residues. Looked up from germline, CDR1 is LGHNA and CDR2 is YNFKEQ. The V gene lost 1 base and the J gene lost 2 bases, with 14 bases spanning the gap. The DNA for the CDR3 is TGTGCCAGCAGCCAAGGGACAGCCGTGGGGCAAGAGACCCAGTACTTC. Protein: CASSQGTAVGQETQYF.

The J gene is TRBJ1-3, the V gene TRBV6-6; D gene uncertain. Trimming cost V 6 bases and J 1 base, with 10 bases left between them. This CDR3 has 14 amino acids. Looked up from germline, CDR1 is MNHNY and CDR2 is SVGAGI (reference sequence). CDR3 sequence: CASSQTGSGNTIYF. CDR3 coding DNA: TGTGCCAGCAGCCAGACGGGGTCTGGAAACACCATATATTTT.

The chain joins TRBV28 to TRBJ2-1, with 10 bases fitting TRBD2. Germline loops: CDR1 MDHEN, CDR2 SYDVKM. This CDR3 contains 16 residues. Trimming cost V 4 bases and J 3 bases; bases outside gene matches: 6. CDR3: CASSSPLAGVYNEQFF. CDR3 DNA sequence: TGTGCCAGCAGTTCTCCTCTAGCGGGAGTCTACAATGAGCAGTTCTTC.

CDR3 in DNA: TGTGCCAGCTCACCGAGGGGGTACGAAAAACTGTTTTTT. Protein: CASSPRGYEKLFF. The gene calls are TRBV18 and TRBJ1-4, with TRBD1 as a possible D gene (6 bases). CDR1 and CDR2 (germline): KGHSH, LQKENI. The germline V and J ends were trimmed by 3 bases and 8 bases, with 10 bases remaining between them. CDR3 length: 13 residues.

This clone has only one observation. V gene TRBV4-1 combines with J gene TRBJ1-1; tentative D call: TRBD1 (6 bases). CDR3 length: 12 amino acids. The V end lost 2 bases, the J end lost 7 bases, and 8 bases lay between the germline ends. Germline CDR1 MGHRA, CDR2 YSYEKL. The CDR3 sequence is CASSQMDSEAFF. CDR3 DNA sequence: TGCGCCAGCAGCCAAATGGACAGTGAAGCTTTCTTT.

The chain carries TRBV19 and TRBJ2-7; D may be TRBD1 (6 bases). Germline CDR1 is LNHDA and CDR2 is SQIVND (reference sequence). This CDR3 is 14 amino acids long. V lost 1 base to trimming and J lost 3 bases, with 10 bases between them. CDR3 region: CASSIAGTNYEQYF. The CDR3 nucleotides are TGTGCCAGTAGTATAGCCGGGACAAACTACGAGCAGTACTTC.